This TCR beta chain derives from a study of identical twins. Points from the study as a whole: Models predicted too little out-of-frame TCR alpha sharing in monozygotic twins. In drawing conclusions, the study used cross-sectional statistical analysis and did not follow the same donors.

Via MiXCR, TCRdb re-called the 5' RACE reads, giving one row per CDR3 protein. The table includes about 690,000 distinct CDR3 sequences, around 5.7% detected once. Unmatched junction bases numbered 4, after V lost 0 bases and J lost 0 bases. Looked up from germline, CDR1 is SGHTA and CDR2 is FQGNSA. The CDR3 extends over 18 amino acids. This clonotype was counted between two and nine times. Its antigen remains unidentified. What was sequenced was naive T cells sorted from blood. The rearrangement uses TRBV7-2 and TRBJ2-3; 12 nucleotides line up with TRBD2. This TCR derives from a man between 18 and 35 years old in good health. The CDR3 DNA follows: TGTGCCAGCAGCTTAGCGGGGACTAGCGGGCGTAGCACAGATACGCAGTATTTT. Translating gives CASSLAGTSGRSTDTQYF.